This is a list of T cell receptor beta chains from one sample in a study of T cells after yellow fever vaccination. TCRdb redid the calling of the 5' RACE reads with MiXCR, one entry per CDR3 protein. The data show hundreds of thousands of distinct CDR3 sequences, around 4% seen once. The material was PBMCs, obtained on the day of the yellow fever booster vaccination. Every receptor here comes from a man between 18 and 29 years old who received the YFV17D yellow fever vaccine. CDR3s include the opening cysteine and the closing phenylalanine or tryptophan. Fields, in order: CDR3 protein, CDR3 DNA, D gene, clone size, V gene, J gene. A D gene is named only where the DNA matches it firmly. Some rows have no size entry. The others give once, few or many, or a class for an expanded clone.

cdr3_aa: CAAGQGVSLYTEAFF
cdr3_nt: TGTGCCGCGGGGCAGGGAGTTTCCTTGTACACTGAAGCTTTCTTT
d_call: .
clone_size: few
v_call: TRBV4-2
j_call: TRBJ1-1

cdr3_aa: CASARGVRAYGYTF
cdr3_nt: TGTGCCAGCGCCCGGGGGGTCAGGGCCTATGGCTACACCTTC
d_call: .
clone_size: .
v_call: TRBV7-9
j_call: TRBJ1-2

cdr3_aa: CASSPKATGAAYNEQFF
cdr3_nt: TGTGCCAGCAGCCCAAAAGCGACAGGGGCAGCGTACAATGAGCAGTTCTTC
d_call: TRBD1
clone_size: many
v_call: TRBV7-9
j_call: TRBJ2-1

cdr3_aa: CSAREGEQFF
cdr3_nt: TGCAGTGCTAGAGAGGGTGAGCAGTTCTTC
d_call: .
clone_size: few
v_call: TRBV20-1
j_call: TRBJ2-1

cdr3_aa: CASSPPDGTQYF
cdr3_nt: TGTGCCAGCTCACCACCGGATGGGACCCAGTACTTC
d_call: .
clone_size: .
v_call: TRBV18
j_call: TRBJ2-5

cdr3_aa: CAWSVGGTPNQPQHF
cdr3_nt: TGTGCCTGGAGTGTAGGTGGGACACCGAATCAGCCCCAGCATTTT
d_call: .
clone_size: few
v_call: TRBV30
j_call: TRBJ1-5

cdr3_aa: CASSFGQGTYYGYTF
cdr3_nt: TGCGCCAGCAGCTTCGGGCAGGGGACATACTATGGCTACACCTTC
d_call: .
clone_size: few
v_call: TRBV5-1
j_call: TRBJ1-2

cdr3_aa: CASSQGMVRTGAYEQYF
cdr3_nt: TGTGCCAGCAGCCAAGGCATGGTCCGGACAGGGGCCTACGAGCAGTACTTC
d_call: TRBD1
clone_size: few
v_call: TRBV4-2
j_call: TRBJ2-7

cdr3_aa: CSAKSGANVLTF
cdr3_nt: TGCAGTGCTAAATCAGGGGCCAACGTCCTGACTTTC
d_call: .
clone_size: few
v_call: TRBV20-1
j_call: TRBJ2-6

cdr3_aa: CASSADGYNSPLHF
cdr3_nt: TGCGCCAGCAGCGCCGACGGCTATAATTCACCCCTCCACTTT
d_call: .
clone_size: few
v_call: TRBV5-1
j_call: TRBJ1-6

cdr3_aa: CASSSLGGWAVTNSPLHF
cdr3_nt: TGTGCCAGCAGCTCTTTAGGCGGTTGGGCGGTCACGAATTCACCCCTCCACTTT
d_call: .
clone_size: many
v_call: TRBV5-4
j_call: TRBJ1-6

cdr3_aa: CASGLITTSSHHYNEQFF
cdr3_nt: TGTGCTAGTGGTTTGATCACGACTAGCTCCCATCACTACAATGAGCAGTTCTTC
d_call: TRBD2
clone_size: many
v_call: TRBV12-5
j_call: TRBJ2-1

cdr3_aa: CASSESGFSSTFYGYTF
cdr3_nt: TGTGCCAGCAGCGAGTCAGGGTTCTCTTCGACTTTCTATGGCTACACCTTC
d_call: .
clone_size: .
v_call: TRBV7-9
j_call: TRBJ1-2

cdr3_aa: CASSLRTATHGYTF
cdr3_nt: TGTGCCAGCAGCTTGCGGACCGCCACTCATGGCTACACCTTC
d_call: .
clone_size: few
v_call: TRBV5-4
j_call: TRBJ1-2

cdr3_aa: CASSQDLVPRGATEAFF
cdr3_nt: TGCGCCAGCAGCCAAGATCTCGTCCCGAGGGGGGCCACTGAAGCTTTCTTT
d_call: .
clone_size: .
v_call: TRBV4-3
j_call: TRBJ1-1

cdr3_aa: CASSLTHRDSLPLAYNEQFF
cdr3_nt: TGTGCCAGCAGTTTAACCCACCGGGACAGCCTACCTTTAGCCTACAATGAGCAGTTCTTC
d_call: TRBD1
clone_size: .
v_call: TRBV27
j_call: TRBJ2-1

cdr3_aa: CSARDRFTYEQYF
cdr3_nt: TGCAGTGCTAGGGACAGGTTTACCTACGAGCAGTACTTC
d_call: TRBD1
clone_size: many
v_call: TRBV20-1
j_call: TRBJ2-7

cdr3_aa: CASSLKENTEAFF
cdr3_nt: TGTGCCAGCAGCCTGAAGGAGAACACTGAAGCTTTCTTT
d_call: .
clone_size: few
v_call: TRBV27
j_call: TRBJ1-1

cdr3_aa: CATSGRGQETQYF
cdr3_nt: TGTGCCACCTCCGGGCGGGGCCAAGAGACCCAGTACTTC
d_call: .
clone_size: few
v_call: TRBV24-1
j_call: TRBJ2-5

cdr3_aa: CSARTQGGAGYNEQFF
cdr3_nt: TGCAGTGCTAGAACCCAAGGCGGGGCGGGGTACAATGAGCAGTTCTTC
d_call: .
clone_size: few
v_call: TRBV20-1
j_call: TRBJ2-1

cdr3_aa: CASGLSTSQPQHF
cdr3_nt: TGTGCTAGTGGTTTGTCGACCAGTCAGCCCCAGCATTTT
d_call: .
clone_size: .
v_call: TRBV12-5
j_call: TRBJ1-5

cdr3_aa: CSVEVAGGSPLHF
cdr3_nt: TGCAGCGTTGAGGTCGCCGGGGGTTCACCCCTCCACTTT
d_call: .
clone_size: many
v_call: TRBV29-1
j_call: TRBJ1-6

cdr3_aa: CASSEASGDSTDTQYF
cdr3_nt: TGTGCCAGCAGTGAGGCTAGCGGGGATAGCACAGATACGCAGTATTTT
d_call: TRBD2
clone_size: many
v_call: TRBV6-4
j_call: TRBJ2-3

cdr3_aa: CASSIRQHQETQYF
cdr3_nt: TGTGCCAGTAGTATACGCCAGCATCAAGAGACCCAGTACTTC
d_call: .
clone_size: few
v_call: TRBV19
j_call: TRBJ2-5

cdr3_aa: CASSQRAGGYNSPLHF
cdr3_nt: TGCGCCAGCAGCCAGAGGGCAGGGGGCTATAATTCACCCCTCCACTTT
d_call: TRBD1
clone_size: few
v_call: TRBV4-3
j_call: TRBJ1-6

cdr3_aa: CASSLAGQENIQYF
cdr3_nt: TGTGCCAGCAGCTTAGCGGGACAGGAAAACATTCAGTACTTC
d_call: TRBD1
clone_size: .
v_call: TRBV7-2
j_call: TRBJ2-4

cdr3_aa: CASSRDGGTIETQYF
cdr3_nt: TGCGCCAGCAGCCGGGACGGGGGGACCATCGAGACCCAGTACTTC
d_call: TRBD2
clone_size: many
v_call: TRBV4-1
j_call: TRBJ2-5

cdr3_aa: CASSFRDRTYEQYF
cdr3_nt: TGTGCCAGCAGTTTCAGAGACAGAACCTACGAGCAGTACTTC
d_call: .
clone_size: few
v_call: TRBV12-3/TRBV12-4
j_call: TRBJ2-7

cdr3_aa: CASSWTVNQPQHF
cdr3_nt: TGTGCCAGCAGTTGGACTGTCAATCAGCCCCAGCATTTT
d_call: .
clone_size: many
v_call: TRBV12-3/TRBV12-4
j_call: TRBJ1-5

cdr3_aa: CASSRPGQGLRKLFF
cdr3_nt: TGTGCCAGCAGCCGGCCGGGACAGGGGTTACGAAAACTGTTTTTT
d_call: TRBD1
clone_size: many
v_call: TRBV7-2
j_call: TRBJ1-4

cdr3_aa: CASSLRDRGPVKELFF
cdr3_nt: TGTGCCAGCAGCCTACGGGACAGGGGGCCGGTTAAGGAGCTGTTTTTT
d_call: TRBD1
clone_size: few
v_call: TRBV7-9
j_call: TRBJ2-2

cdr3_aa: CASSSRDRGSPLHF
cdr3_nt: TGTGCCAGCAGTTCCCGGGACAGGGGATCACCCCTCCACTTT
d_call: TRBD1
clone_size: .
v_call: TRBV6-5
j_call: TRBJ1-6

cdr3_aa: CASSSYGDRLTGELFF
cdr3_nt: TGCGCCAGCAGCTCTTACGGCGACAGACTTACCGGGGAGCTGTTTTTT
d_call: .
clone_size: many
v_call: TRBV5-1
j_call: TRBJ2-2

cdr3_aa: CASSVAGGELFF
cdr3_nt: TGTGCCAGCAGCGTAGCGGGGGGAGAGCTGTTTTTT
d_call: TRBD2
clone_size: many
v_call: TRBV9
j_call: TRBJ2-2

cdr3_aa: CAIRISGSTDTQYF
cdr3_nt: TGTGCCATCAGAATTAGCGGAAGCACAGATACGCAGTATTTT
d_call: .
clone_size: many
v_call: TRBV10-3
j_call: TRBJ2-3

cdr3_aa: CASSAIAQGSHYGYTF
cdr3_nt: TGCGCCAGCAGCGCTATAGCCCAGGGGTCCCACTATGGCTACACCTTC
d_call: .
clone_size: many
v_call: TRBV4-3
j_call: TRBJ1-2

cdr3_aa: CASSQARPLSNTGELFF
cdr3_nt: TGTGCCAGCAGCCAAGCTCGACCGCTCTCGAACACCGGGGAGCTGTTTTTT
d_call: .
clone_size: .
v_call: TRBV3-1
j_call: TRBJ2-2

cdr3_aa: CASRKGRNNSPLHF
cdr3_nt: TGTGCCAGTAGAAAGGGACGGAATAATTCACCCCTCCACTTT
d_call: .
clone_size: few
v_call: TRBV19
j_call: TRBJ1-6

cdr3_aa: CASSLALAGVGTKNIQYF
cdr3_nt: TGTGCCAGCAGCCTGGCTCTAGCGGGGGTCGGTACCAAAAACATTCAGTACTTC
d_call: TRBD2
clone_size: many
v_call: TRBV7-8
j_call: TRBJ2-4

cdr3_aa: CASSARQGGEQFF
cdr3_nt: TGTGCCAGCAGTGCTCGGCAGGGGGGCGAGCAGTTCTTC
d_call: .
clone_size: .
v_call: TRBV2
j_call: TRBJ2-1

cdr3_aa: CASRLEGDTIYF
cdr3_nt: TGTGCCAGCAGGCTCGAGGGCGACACCATATATTTT
d_call: .
clone_size: many
v_call: TRBV7-2
j_call: TRBJ1-3

cdr3_aa: CASRVRAQSTDTQYF
cdr3_nt: TGCGCCAGCAGGGTCAGGGCCCAAAGCACAGATACGCAGTATTTT
d_call: .
clone_size: many
v_call: TRBV5-1
j_call: TRBJ2-3

cdr3_aa: CSVTGSWYGYTF
cdr3_nt: TGCAGCGTGACCGGGTCTTGGTATGGCTACACCTTC
d_call: .
clone_size: many
v_call: TRBV29-1
j_call: TRBJ1-2

cdr3_aa: CASSRGGTSGVPGYF
cdr3_nt: TGTGCCAGCAGCAGAGGGGGGACTAGCGGGGTTCCCGGATACTTC
d_call: TRBD2
clone_size: many
v_call: TRBV7-2
j_call: TRBJ2-5

cdr3_aa: CASSLGLIGTDTQYF
cdr3_nt: TGTGCCAGCAGCCTAGGACTAATCGGCACAGATACGCAGTATTTT
d_call: .
clone_size: .
v_call: TRBV5-6
j_call: TRBJ2-3

cdr3_aa: CASNGGASYNEQFF
cdr3_nt: TGTGCCAGTAATGGCGGGGCCTCCTACAATGAGCAGTTCTTC
d_call: .
clone_size: .
v_call: TRBV19
j_call: TRBJ2-1

cdr3_aa: CALDRADHYGYTF
cdr3_nt: TGTGCCCTTGATAGGGCAGACCACTATGGCTACACCTTC
d_call: .
clone_size: .
v_call: TRBV6-1
j_call: TRBJ1-2

cdr3_aa: CSARDPGGGTGEQFF
cdr3_nt: TGCAGTGCTAGAGATCCGGGCGGGGGGACGGGTGAGCAGTTCTTC
d_call: TRBD2
clone_size: .
v_call: TRBV20-1
j_call: TRBJ2-1

cdr3_aa: CASSYSPLDTQYF
cdr3_nt: TGTGCCAGCAGCTACAGCCCCCTAGATACGCAGTATTTT
d_call: .
clone_size: .
v_call: TRBV2
j_call: TRBJ2-3

cdr3_aa: CASSELQGSDTQYF
cdr3_nt: TGTGCCAGCAGTGAATTACAGGGGTCGGATACGCAGTATTTT
d_call: TRBD1
clone_size: many
v_call: TRBV6-1
j_call: TRBJ2-3

cdr3_aa: CASSRTGAGELFF
cdr3_nt: TGTGCCAGCAGCCGGACAGGGGCCGGGGAGCTGTTTTTT
d_call: TRBD1
clone_size: many
v_call: TRBV4-2
j_call: TRBJ2-2

cdr3_aa: CASSPSGKETQYF
cdr3_nt: TGTGCCAGCTCACCCAGCGGAAAAGAGACCCAGTACTTC
d_call: .
clone_size: many
v_call: TRBV18
j_call: TRBJ2-5

cdr3_aa: CASSLRRGGGGELFF
cdr3_nt: TGTGCCAGCAGTTTAAGACGGGGGGGCGGCGGGGAGCTGTTTTTT
d_call: TRBD2
clone_size: few
v_call: TRBV12-3/TRBV12-4
j_call: TRBJ2-2

cdr3_aa: CSAVTGANQPQHF
cdr3_nt: TGCAGTGCCGTAACCGGGGCGAATCAGCCCCAGCATTTT
d_call: .
clone_size: .
v_call: TRBV20-1
j_call: TRBJ1-5